Below are 24 T cell receptor beta chains sequenced from a single sample in a study of identical twins. TCRdb re-called the 5' RACE reads through MiXCR, storing one row per CDR3 protein. Of 300,000 to 400,000 distinct CDR3 sequences listed, roughly 9% are singletons. The sample consisted of naive T cells sorted from blood. All receptors come from a woman between 50 and 59 years old in good health.

This clonotype was picked up a small number of times. This sequence joins TRBV9 and TRBJ2-3; D is undetermined. Trimming removed 1 base at V and 4 bases at J, with 10 bases between. This CDR3 comprises 14 residues. CDR1 and CDR2 from the germline V gene are SGDLS and YYNGEE. The CDR3 reads CASSVSWVADTQYF. The CDR3 DNA is TGTGCCAGCAGCGTATCGTGGGTCGCAGATACGCAGTATTTT.

The chain uses TRBV9 and TRBJ2-2; 10 bases align to TRBD2. Germline V gene data show CDR1 as SGDLS and CDR2 as YYNGEE. The CDR3 is 15 amino acids. Trimming at V came to 0 bases and at J to 7 bases, leaving 3 bases not matched to a gene. CDR3 coding DNA: TGTGCCAGCAGCGTAGGCACTAGCGGGGTCGGGGAGCTGTTTTTT. This codes for CASSVGTSGVGELFF.

The chain carries TRBV5-6 and TRBJ2-7; D ambiguous. Germline assignment: CDR1 SGHDT and CDR2 YYEEEE. The CDR3 runs to 15 residues. The V end lost 4 bases, the J end lost 0 bases, and 14 bases lay between the germline ends. The CDR3 region has the DNA TGTGCCAGCAGCATTCCTTCGGAGCTCTCCTACGAGCAGTACTTC. Its translation is CASSIPSELSYEQYF.

The rearrangement links TRBV20-1 to TRBJ2-1, with 7 positions matching TRBD1. This CDR3 comprises 13 residues. Germline V gene data show CDR1 as DFQATT and CDR2 as SNEGSKA (reference sequence). J lost 5 bases, V lost 8 bases, and 9 bases had no gene match. CDR3 sequence: CSPWPTGDNEQFF. In DNA, the CDR3 is TGCAGTCCTTGGCCCACAGGGGACAATGAGCAGTTCTTC.

This clonotype was found many times. The chain uses TRBV11-2 and TRBJ2-2; 9 nucleotides match TRBD2. V lost 4 bases to trimming and J lost 3 bases; unmatched junction nucleotides: 6. CDR1 and CDR2 (germline): SGHAT, FQNNGV. The CDR3 extends over 16 amino acids. Written as DNA, the CDR3 is TGTGCCAGCAGCTCGCAGACTAGCGGCTACACCGGGGAGCTGTTTTTT. It codes for CASSSQTSGYTGELFF. Together with reference TRBV11-2 and TRBJ2-2, the CDR3 gives the full variable domain: EAGVAQSPRYKIIEKRQSVAFWCNPISGHATLYWYQQILGQGPKLLIQFQNNGVVDDSQLPKDRFSAERLKGVDSTLKIQPAKLEDSAVYLCASSSQTSGYTGELFFGEGSRLTVL.

This clonotype turned up a few times. The chain employs TRBV6-5 and TRBJ2-3; D is ambiguous. CDR3 length: 16 residues. Germline CDR1 is MNHEY and CDR2 is SVGAGI. CDR3 protein: CAPPYLTELFTDTQYF. Here the CDR3 DNA reads TGTGCACCTCCTTACCTGACCGAACTGTTCACAGATACGCAGTATTTT.

This clonotype was seen at least ten times. This rearrangement joins TRBV5-1 to TRBJ2-7, with no clear D. The CDR3 runs 14 residues. V was cut by 0 bases and J by 1 base, with 8 bases left in between. From germline, CDR1 is SGHRS and CDR2 YFSETQ. The CDR3: CASSLDPGSYEQYF. The CDR3 region has the DNA TGCGCCAGCAGCTTGGATCCCGGTTCCTACGAGCAGTACTTC.

The chain is built from TRBV27 and TRBJ2-3; D call uncertain. Germline V lookup: CDR1 MNHEY, CDR2 SMNVEV (reference sequence). The CDR3 loop spans 13 amino acids. Trimming removed 10 bases at V and 2 bases at J, with 13 bases between. The CDR3 region has the DNA TGTGCCACCGCCCGGACCTACACAGATACGCAGTATTTT. Translated: CATARTYTDTQYF.

The chain is built from TRBV11-2 and TRBJ2-5; D not certain. In germline, CDR1 is SGHAT, CDR2 FQNNGV. V lost 1 base and J 8 bases, leaving 8 bases between the germline ends. The CDR3 loop spans 12 amino acids. The CDR3 sequence is CASSLVGATQYF. Here the CDR3 DNA reads TGTGCCAGCAGCTTAGTAGGAGCCACCCAGTACTTC.

The chain couples TRBV20-1 to TRBJ1-1; D may be TRBD1 (5 bases). There are 15 residues in the CDR3. The germline V gene encodes CDR1 DFQATT and CDR2 SNEGSKA (reference sequence). The ends were cut back, 0 bases at V and 4 bases at J, with 15 bases in the middle. The CDR3 DNA is TGCAGTGCTAGAGATATGAGGGGCGGGAGCACTGAAGCTTTCTTT. Translation: CSARDMRGGSTEAFF.

The chain combines TRBV7-3 with TRBJ1-1; D perhaps matches TRBD1 (6 bases). From germline, CDR1 is SGHTA and CDR2 FQGTGA. The CDR3 sequence is 13 residues long. Trimming removed 7 bases from V and 1 base from J, with 10 bases in between. The CDR3 here is CASMYRANTEAFF. The CDR3 coding sequence is TGTGCCAGCATGTACAGGGCGAACACTGAAGCTTTCTTT.

The gene calls are TRBV5-1 and TRBJ1-1; no clear D. The germline V gene encodes CDR1 SGHRS and CDR2 YFSETQ. The CDR3 runs to 14 residues. Trimming cost V 1 base and J 7 bases, with 14 bases left between them. CDR3 protein: CASSLLSRGYEAFF. CDR3 coding DNA: TGCGCCAGCAGCTTGTTGAGTCGGGGTTATGAAGCTTTCTTT.

This clonotype was recorded a few times. This chain connects TRBV4-2 to TRBJ1-5; 9 bases agree with TRBD1. The CDR3 is 15 amino acids. Germline V lookup: CDR1 LGHNA, CDR2 YNFKEQ. J lost 5 bases, V lost 0 bases, and 2 bases had no gene match. CDR3 amino acids: CASSQEQGAHQPQHF. The CDR3 DNA reads TGTGCCAGCAGCCAAGAACAGGGGGCCCATCAGCCCCAGCATTTT.

This clonotype was recorded a few times. For the CDR3, the DNA is TGCAGTGCAACACCCGGGACCCACAGCACAGATACGCAGTATTTT. Its translation: CSATPGTHSTDTQYF. The V call is TRBV20-1, the J call TRBJ2-3, with D tentatively TRBD1 or TRBD2 (5 bases each). Germline V gene lookup returns CDR1 DFQATT and CDR2 SNEGSKA (reference sequence). Trimming pared 6 bases from V and 0 bases from J, leaving 16 bases between. The CDR3 totals 15 residues.

This clonotype was observed a handful of times. The chain employs TRBV7-2 and TRBJ2-1; TRBD2 agrees at 11 bases. The germline V gene has CDR1 SGHTA and CDR2 FQGNSA. The CDR3 length is 14 residues. The junction had 2 bases not matched to a gene; V was cut back by 8 bases and J by 2 bases. The CDR3 is CASLLAGAYNEQFF. Written as DNA, the CDR3 is TGTGCCAGCCTACTAGCGGGGGCCTACAATGAGCAGTTCTTC.

The rearrangement joins TRBV29-1 to TRBJ1-4; possible D gene TRBD1, 5 bases. This CDR3 has 13 amino acids. V was shortened by 7 bases and J by 0 bases, with 9 bases between the two germline ends. Germline CDR1 reads SQVTM; CDR2 reads ANQGSEA. CDR3 protein: CSAGGTTNEKLFF. DNA of the CDR3: TGCAGCGCGGGGGGAACAACTAATGAAAAACTGTTTTTT.

This rearrangement joins TRBV4-1 to TRBJ2-3, with unresolved D. With 4 bases removed from V and 7 bases from J, the gap between germline ends came to 9 bases. The germline gives CDR1 MGHRA, CDR2 YSYEKL. The CDR3 loop spans 12 amino acids. The CDR3 bases are TGCGCCAGCAGCCCAGGAGATTATACGCAGTATTTT. Protein: CASSPGDYTQYF.

This chain connects TRBV24-1 to TRBJ2-3; D is unresolved. V lost 7 bases, J lost 6 bases, and 7 bases lay in between. Germline CDR1 reads KGHDR; CDR2 reads SFDVKD. This CDR3 is built from 11 residues. CDR3 residues: CATRHGDTQYF. The CDR3 DNA reads TGTGCCACCAGGCACGGCGATACGCAGTATTTT.

The chain combines TRBV5-1 with TRBJ1-1; D is ambiguous. Trimming left V 0 bases short and J 0 bases short, with 12 bases between. CDR3 size: 16 residues. CDR1 SGHRS and CDR2 YFSETQ come from the germline V gene. Here the CDR3 reads CASSLAGNPMNTEAFF. CDR3 nucleotides: TGCGCCAGCAGCTTGGCGGGGAATCCCATGAACACTGAAGCTTTCTTT.

The V and J genes are TRBV5-1 and TRBJ2-1; TRBD1 aligns across 8 bases. Germline V CDR1 and CDR2: SGHRS, YFSETQ. The CDR3 is 15 amino acids. V lost 3 bases, J lost 6 bases, and 8 bases stayed unmatched. The CDR3 loop reads CASSSGAGGSNEQFF. The DNA of the CDR3 is TGCGCCAGCAGCTCAGGGGCAGGGGGCTCCAATGAGCAGTTCTTC. The variable domain in full, completed from reference TRBV5-1 and TRBJ2-1, reads KAGVTQTPRYLIKTRGQQVTLSCSPISGHRSVSWYQQTPGQGLQFLFEYFSETQRNKGNFPGRFSGRQFSNSRSEMNVSTLELGDSALYLCASSSGAGGSNEQFFGPGTRLTVL.

The chain uses TRBV5-1 and TRBJ2-1, with 16 bases lining up with TRBD2. Germline lookup yields CDR1 SGHRS and CDR2 YFSETQ. After removal of 3 bases from V and 10 bases from J, the junction contained 7 bases not matched to a gene. This CDR3 has 16 residues. For the CDR3, the DNA is TGCGCCAGCAGCTCGCCGGGACTAGCGGGAGGGCGGGAGCAGTTCTTC. Protein: CASSSPGLAGGREQFF.

This clonotype appeared many times. The chain links TRBV12-3 or TRBV12-4 to TRBJ2-3, with 11 nucleotides matching TRBD2. CDR3 length equals 17 residues. Trimming removed 5 bases from V and 0 bases from J; junction bases left unmatched: 7. Here the CDR3 DNA reads TGTGCCAGCAGTCTGCGACTAGCGGGGTCTAGCACAGATACGCAGTATTTT. It encodes CASSLRLAGSSTDTQYF.

This rearrangement joins TRBV6-5 to TRBJ2-3; unclear D gene. This CDR3 contains 15 residues. The V end lost 2 bases, the J end lost 0 bases, and 9 bases lay between the germline ends. CDR1 and CDR2 from the germline V gene are MNHEY and SVGAGI. CDR3 in amino acids: CASSYRVSSTDTQYF. In DNA form, the CDR3 reads TGTGCCAGCAGTTACAGGGTTTCTAGCACAGATACGCAGTATTTT.

The chain carries TRBV27 and TRBJ1-3; tentative D call: TRBD1 (5 bases). The germline V gene encodes CDR1 MNHEY and CDR2 SMNVEV (reference sequence). The CDR3 runs to 15 residues. V lost 5 bases and J lost 4, with 15 bases in between. The CDR3, as DNA: TGTGCCAGCAGTGTTAGAAGGGGAAAAGGAAACACCATATATTTT. Amino acids: CASSVRRGKGNTIYF.